The next 32 T cell receptor beta chains were all read from a single sample in a study of blood T cell repertoires in COVID-19. Assay used: immunoSEQ multiplex PCR; TCRdb lists only in-frame clones, some missing. The table records 310,000 or so clones, about four fifths of them present only once. Sequenced material: peripheral blood. The receptor set was obtained from a woman aged 50 to 65 with acute or convalescent COVID-19.

The chain couples TRBV5-1 to TRBJ1-5; D is possibly TRBD1 (6 bases). Germline V CDR1 and CDR2: SGHRS, YFSETQ. Trimming stripped 4 bases from V and 0 bases from J, with 11 bases between. The CDR3 spans 15 residues. The CDR3: CASSLGTTSNQPQHF. CDR3 in DNA: TGCGCCAGCAGCCTAGGGACAACTAGCAATCAGCCCCAGCATTTT.

The CDR3 loop is CASSLEFANYGYTF. CDR3 nucleotide sequence: TGCGCCAGCAGCTTGGAGTTTGCGAACTATGGCTACACCTTC. The chain uses TRBV5-1 and TRBJ1-2; D unresolved. CDR1 and CDR2 from the germline V gene are SGHRS and YFSETQ. The CDR3 extends over 14 amino acids. Trimming stripped 0 bases from V and 2 bases from J, with 8 bases between. Supplemented by reference TRBV5-1 and TRBJ1-2, the full variable domain reads KAGVTQTPRYLIKTRGQQVTLSCSPISGHRSVSWYQQTPGQGLQFLFEYFSETQRNKGNFPGRFSGRQFSNSRSEMNVSTLELGDSALYLCASSLEFANYGYTFGSGTRLTVV.

The chain couples TRBV11-2 to TRBJ2-1; possible D gene TRBD1, 5 bases. Deletions cut 5 bases from V and 1 base from J, with 12 bases between. This CDR3 is built from 15 residues. The germline CDR1 and CDR2 sequences are SGHAT and FQNNGV. CDR3 bases: TGTGCCAGCAGCCCCTATAGGGGATCCTACAATGAGCAGTTCTTC. It yields the protein CASSPYRGSYNEQFF.

The chain couples TRBV5-4 to TRBJ2-3, with 11 nucleotides matching TRBD2. This CDR3 has 16 residues. The germline V gene has CDR1 SGHNT and CDR2 YYREEE (reference sequence). Unmatched junction bases numbered 10, after V lost 4 bases and J lost 6 bases. CDR3 residues: CASSGGLAVNGDTQYF. The DNA for the CDR3 is TGTGCCAGCAGCGGGGGACTAGCGGTTAACGGGGATACGCAGTATTTT. Supplemented by reference TRBV5-4 and TRBJ2-3, the full variable domain reads ETGVTQSPTHLIKTRGQQVTLRCSSQSGHNTVSWYQQALGQGPQFIFQYYREEENGRGNFPPRFSGLQFPNYSSELNVNALELDDSALYLCASSGGLAVNGDTQYFGPGTRLTVL.

The genes are TRBV11-3 and TRBJ2-3, with D possibly matching TRBD2 (6 bases). The CDR3 extends over 15 amino acids. V shed 3 bases and J shed 0 bases, with 10 bases lying between them. Per germline, CDR1 SGHNT and CDR2 YENEEA. The CDR3 region is CASSLGGLSTDTQYF. In nucleotides, the CDR3 is TGTGCCAGCAGCTTGGGGGGTCTTAGCACAGATACGCAGTATTTT.

The chain couples TRBV21-1 to TRBJ1-2; TRBD1 is the table's D call and was not checked against the DNA. TRBV21-1 is annotated as a pseudogene. This CDR3 has 16 amino acids. The CDR3 spells CASSLSEADKHYGYTF. For the CDR3, the DNA is TGTGCCAGCAGCTTATCCGAGGCGGACAAACACTATGGCTACACCTTC.

The rearrangement uses TRBV19 and TRBJ1-1; D is unclear. The V gene lost 7 bases and the J gene lost 1 base, with 10 bases spanning the gap. The CDR3 loop spans 13 amino acids. Per the germline V gene, CDR1 is LNHDA and CDR2 is SQIVND (reference sequence). The CDR3 DNA reads TGTGCCAGTACCCGCCCAGGGAACACTGAAGCTTTCTTT. Translating gives CASTRPGNTEAFF.

The J gene is TRBJ1-4, the V gene TRBV19, with D perhaps matching TRBD1 (5 bases). This CDR3 contains 15 residues. Germline V gene sequence: CDR1 LNHDA, CDR2 SQIVND (reference sequence). Trimming removed 5 bases from V and 12 bases from J, with 22 bases in between. CDR3 loop: CASSSDSFGGFQLFF. In DNA form, the CDR3 reads TGTGCCAGTAGTTCCGACAGCTTCGGGGGGTTTCAACTGTTTTTT.

The rearrangement uses TRBV29-1 and TRBJ1-3; D is perhaps TRBD1 (6 bases). V lost 3 bases to trimming and J lost 0 bases, with 18 bases between them. The CDR3 contains 17 residues. CDR1 is SQVTM and CDR2 is ANQGSEA in the germline V gene. CDR3 nucleotides: TGCAGCGTTGAGGCACAGGGTTTCCCGAGCTCTGGAAACACCATATATTTT. Protein: CSVEAQGFPSSGNTIYF.

This clone was observed a handful of times. This sequence joins TRBV12-3 or TRBV12-4 and TRBJ1-2, with unresolved D. V lost 3 bases and J 3 bases, leaving 8 bases between the germline ends. This CDR3 region has 13 residues. CDR3 loop: CASSFREDYGYTF. As DNA, the CDR3 is TGTGCCAGCAGTTTCCGGGAGGACTATGGCTACACCTTC.

The CDR3 DNA reads as TGCGCCAGCAGCCAAGCCGAGGGGCGGGGTGGCACAGATACGCAGTATTTT. Protein sequence: CASSQAEGRGGTDTQYF. This rearrangement joins TRBV4-1 to TRBJ2-3; D perhaps matches TRBD2 (6 bases). The CDR3 extends over 17 amino acids. From germline, CDR1 is MGHRA and CDR2 YSYEKL. V was pared by 1 base and J by 1 base, with 15 bases between.

V is TRBV7-9 and J is TRBJ2-2; D is ambiguous. The CDR3 is 15 residues long. Trimming cost V 1 base and J 7 bases, with 13 bases left between them. Germline loops: CDR1 SEHNR, CDR2 FQNEAQ (reference sequence). CDR3 region: CASSLVRGSGGELFF. The CDR3 DNA reads as TGTGCCAGCAGCTTAGTCCGCGGAAGTGGCGGGGAGCTGTTTTTT.

J is TRBJ1-4 and V is TRBV2; D possibly corresponds to TRBD1 (6 bases). V lost 5 bases to trimming and J lost 8 bases, with 15 bases between them. Germline values: CDR1 SNHLY, CDR2 FYNNEI. This CDR3 has 14 amino acids. CDR3 in amino acids: CASSTGTKGEKLFF. CDR3 bases: TGTGCCAGCAGTACCGGGACAAAAGGGGAAAAACTGTTTTTT.

This clone was observed a handful of times. This chain joins TRBV7-2 and TRBJ2-1; D perhaps matches TRBD2 (6 bases). V was cut by 6 bases and J by 5 bases, with 20 bases left in between. CDR3 length: 16 amino acids. Germline-derived CDR1 and CDR2 are SGHTA and FQGNSA. The CDR3 loop is CASSPQGGLINNEQFF. CDR3 sequence (DNA): TGTGCCAGCAGTCCTCAAGGAGGGCTAATTAACAATGAGCAGTTCTTC.

In its sample, this clone was seen once. The V gene is TRBV27, the J gene TRBJ2-3; 9 positions agree with TRBD1. From germline, CDR1 is MNHEY and CDR2 SMNVEV (reference sequence). The J segment lost 3 bases and the V segment lost 5 bases, leaving 6 bases of the junction unmatched. The CDR3 runs to 15 residues. CDR3 protein: CASSRDRVGTDTQYF. The DNA of the CDR3 is TGTGCCAGCAGTCGGGACAGGGTAGGGACAGATACGCAGTATTTT.

This sequence joins TRBV5-4 and TRBJ2-6; perhaps TRBD2 as D (7 bases). CDR1 and CDR2 (germline): SGHNT, YYREEE (reference sequence). V lost 4 bases and J 2 bases, leaving 16 bases between the germline ends. The CDR3 length is 17 residues. CDR3 nucleotide sequence: TGTGCCAGCAGCAAAGGGGGGGGCAGGCCTGGGGCCAACGTCCTGACTTTC. Translated, it gives CASSKGGGRPGANVLTF.

This sequence joins TRBV12-3 or TRBV12-4 and TRBJ2-1, with unresolved D. Trimming shortened V by 1 base and J by 8 bases, and 9 bases separated the two germline ends. There are 13 residues in the CDR3. The CDR3 protein is CASSLGVADEQFF. In DNA, the CDR3 is TGTGCCAGCAGTTTAGGAGTAGCAGATGAGCAGTTCTTC.

The chain combines TRBV3-1 (or the pseudogene TRBV3-2) with TRBJ1-2, with 8 bases matching TRBD1. CDR1 and CDR2 from the germline V gene are LGHDT and YNNKEL (reference sequence). The CDR3 is made up of 15 amino acids. Trimming at V came to 2 bases and at J to 4 bases, leaving 6 bases not matched to a gene. The CDR3, as DNA: TGTGCCAGCAGCCAAATCAGTGGACAGGGCTATGGCTACACCTTC. This translates into CASSQISGQGYGYTF.

V usage is TRBV14 and J usage is TRBJ1-1; D is perhaps TRBD1 (5 bases). The V end lost 1 base, the J end lost 4 bases, and 19 bases lay between the germline ends. CDR1 and CDR2 (germline): SGHDN, FVKESK. This CDR3 region has 17 residues. CDR3 sequence reads: CASSQAGAVTGGTEAFF. Written as DNA, the CDR3 is TGTGCCAGCAGCCAAGCCGGGGCCGTTACGGGGGGCACTGAAGCTTTCTTT.

The chain couples TRBV2 to TRBJ2-5; 8 nucleotides line up with TRBD2. CDR3 length: 17 residues. V lost 6 bases to trimming and J lost 0 bases; unmatched junction nucleotides: 12. Germline CDR1 is SNHLY and CDR2 is FYNNEI. The CDR3 spells CASRAGLASLYQETQYF. CDR3 coding DNA: TGTGCCAGCAGGGCTGGACTAGCCTCACTGTACCAAGAGACCCAGTACTTC.

This chain's CDR3 is CASSQTGNYGYTF. Here the CDR3 DNA reads TGCGCCAGCAGCCAGACAGGAAACTATGGCTACACCTTC. The V gene is TRBV4-1, the J gene TRBJ1-2; D is perhaps TRBD1 (6 bases). The CDR3 has 13 residues. CDR1 and CDR2 (germline): MGHRA, YSYEKL. V was cut by 3 bases and J by 2 bases, with 7 bases left in between.

J is TRBJ2-2 and V is TRBV4-3; the match to TRBD2 covers 11 bases. CDR1 LGHNA and CDR2 YSLEER come from the germline V gene. V gave up 2 bases and J gave up 0 bases; unmatched junction bases: 5. There are 18 residues in the CDR3. CDR3 residues: CASSQSRTSGPNTGELFF. CDR3 DNA sequence: TGCGCCAGCAGCCAATCCCGGACTAGCGGGCCGAACACCGGGGAGCTGTTTTTT.

The chain carries TRBV27 and TRBJ2-5, with unresolved D. The germline CDR1 and CDR2 sequences are MNHEY and SMNVEV (reference sequence). The CDR3 totals 13 residues. The germline V and J ends were trimmed by 4 bases and 2 bases, with 8 bases remaining between them. As DNA, the CDR3 is TGTGCCAGCAGTTCCTGGGCACAAGAGACCCAGTACTTC. It encodes CASSSWAQETQYF.

This chain connects TRBV7-6 to TRBJ2-1, with D possibly matching TRBD2 (6 bases). Trimming stripped 1 base from V and 3 bases from J, with 16 bases between. The germline gives CDR1 SGHVS, CDR2 FNYEAQ. This CDR3 is 17 amino acids long. The CDR3 here is CASSLGGERWDYNEQFF. Here the CDR3 DNA reads TGTGCCAGCAGCTTAGGGGGGGAACGATGGGACTACAATGAGCAGTTCTTC. Complete variable domain (other parts from reference TRBV7-6 and TRBJ2-1): GAGVSQSPRYKVTKRGQDVALRCDPISGHVSLYWYRQALGQGPEFLTYFNYEAQQDKSGLPNDRFSAERPEGSISTLTIQRTEQRDSAMYRCASSLGGERWDYNEQFFGPGTRLTVL.

About this clone: This could be a read error, since a much larger clone is one nucleotide away. Other DNA sequences of this sample code for an identical CDR3. This chain uses TRBV19 with TRBJ1-1; D is undetermined. CDR1 LNHDA and CDR2 SQIVND come from the germline V gene (reference sequence). The CDR3 extends over 13 amino acids. V lost 0 bases and J 1 base, leaving 3 bases between the germline ends. The CDR3 bases are TGTGCCAGTAGTATAGACAGGAACACTGAAGCTTTCTTT. Its protein product is CASSIDRNTEAFF.

V and J are TRBV7-9 and TRBJ2-1, with 8 bases matching TRBD2. From germline, CDR1 is SEHNR and CDR2 FQNEAQ (reference sequence). The CDR3 runs 12 residues. With 8 bases clipped from V and 7 bases from J, the junction kept 4 bases outside the gene matches. Here the CDR3 reads CASVSGVNEQFF. In DNA, the CDR3 is TGTGCCAGCGTTAGCGGGGTGAATGAGCAGTTCTTC.

This clone occurred once. The V and J genes are TRBV4-1 and TRBJ2-3; a possible D gene is TRBD1 (6 bases). This CDR3 region has 15 residues. V lost 4 bases, J lost 5 bases, and 16 bases lay in between. Germline CDR1 MGHRA, CDR2 YSYEKL. CDR3 bases: TGCGCCAGCAGCCTGTCGCCCGGGACAATAGATACGCAGTATTTT. Amino acid sequence: CASSLSPGTIDTQYF.

The V call is TRBV18, the J call TRBJ1-4; D is possibly TRBD1 (6 bases). This CDR3 region has 16 residues. Per the germline V gene, CDR1 is KGHSH and CDR2 is LQKENI. V was clipped by 1 base and J by 0 bases, with 9 bases between them. This chain's CDR3 is CASSPRNRATNEKLFF. The CDR3 coding sequence is TGTGCCAGCTCACCACGAAACAGGGCAACTAATGAAAAACTGTTTTTT.

The chain couples TRBV29-1 to TRBJ1-2; 7 nucleotides match TRBD1. The ends lost 7 bases at V and 5 bases at J; junction bases unmatched: 10. The CDR3 loop spans 13 amino acids. Germline loops: CDR1 SQVTM, CDR2 ANQGSEA. The CDR3 region has the DNA TGCAGCGCAAACGAACAGGGGTTATATGGCTACACCTTC. Translation: CSANEQGLYGYTF.

This chain connects TRBV7-8 to TRBJ1-6, with 9 bases lining up with TRBD1. V lost 6 bases and J lost 10; bases outside the gene matches: 7. This CDR3 region has 14 residues. Per germline, CDR1 SGHVS and CDR2 FQNEAQ. CDR3 DNA sequence: TGTGCCAGCAGGTCCGGGACAGGGAACTCACCCCTCCACTTT. Translation: CASRSGTGNSPLHF.

J is TRBJ2-4 and V is TRBV7-2; 10 bases map to TRBD2. CDR3 length: 15 residues. Per germline, CDR1 SGHTA and CDR2 FQGNSA. The junction had 8 bases not matched to a gene; V was cut back by 9 bases and J by 3 bases. Here the CDR3 DNA reads TGTGCCAGTAGAGCGGGAGGGTTGGGCAAAAACATTCAGTACTTC. This gives the protein CASRAGGLGKNIQYF.

The chain employs TRBV7-2 and TRBJ2-1; no firm D call. The CDR3 totals 17 residues. V was shortened by 3 bases and J by 1 base, with 16 bases between the two germline ends. Per germline, CDR1 SGHTA and CDR2 FQGNSA. The CDR3 region is CASSLWRSPRSYNEQFF. DNA for the CDR3: TGTGCCAGCAGCTTGTGGCGGAGCCCAAGGTCCTACAATGAGCAGTTCTTC.